Listed below are T cell receptor beta chains from one sample, sequenced in a study of T cell responses to AZD1222 COVID-19 vaccine. Libraries were prepared by immunoSEQ multiplex PCR; TCRdb keeps only in-frame clonotypes and omits some of them. The top ten clones hold more than 14% of a sample with 45,000 to 70,000 clones, more than 70% of them seen once. The sequencing used peripheral blood, collected 28 days after the second AZD1222 dose. These receptors were collected from an adult who received the AZD1222 COVID-19 vaccine. Each CDR3 is given with its conserved first and last residue. The D gene is left open where the match is weak. Clone sizes are given selectively: once, few, many, or a class where the clone is expanded.

.	14	TRBV28	TRBJ1-2	TRBD1	CASSKQGASYGYTF	TGTGCCAGCAGTAAACAGGGGGCCAGCTATGGCTACACCTTC
once	14	TRBV6-2/TRBV6-3	TRBJ1-2	.	CASSYFYREPGYTF	TGTGCCAGCAGTTACTTTTACAGGGAGCCTGGCTACACCTTC
.	13	TRBV3-1/TRBV3-2	TRBJ1-5	.	CASSRTVNQPQHF	TGTGCCAGCAGCCGGACTGTCAATCAGCCCCAGCATTTT
.	16	TRBV19	TRBJ2-1	.	CASSPRRLLSYNEQFF	TGTGCCAGTAGTCCTAGGCGGCTACTCTCCTACAATGAGCAGTTCTTC
once	14	TRBV18	TRBJ2-1	TRBD2	CASLGLAGVNEQFF	TGTGCCAGCCTGGGACTAGCGGGAGTCAATGAGCAGTTCTTC
.	15	TRBV19	TRBJ1-5	.	CASSTRGGANQPQHF	TGTGCCAGTAGCACAAGGGGTGGCGCCAATCAGCCCCAGCATTTT
.	17	TRBV5-4	TRBJ2-7	TRBD2	CASSSTSIGRASYEQYF	TGTGCCAGCAGCTCAACCAGCATCGGGAGGGCCTCCTACGAGCAGTACTTC
.	16	TRBV25-1	TRBJ2-7	TRBD2	CASSGPSGRTNYEQYF	TGTGCCAGCAGTGGCCCTAGCGGGAGGACCAACTACGAGCAGTACTTC
.	15	TRBV7-2	TRBJ2-7	.	CASSLDLSATYEQYF	TGTGCCAGCAGCTTAGATCTGAGCGCGACCTACGAGCAGTACTTC
.	13	TRBV7-2	TRBJ1-2	TRBD1	CASSFGTDYGYTF	TGTGCCAGCAGCTTCGGGACAGACTATGGCTACACCTTC
.	18	TRBV5-5	TRBJ2-5	TRBD2	CASSLARTSGRGLETQYF	TGTGCCAGCAGCTTGGCGAGGACTAGCGGGAGAGGTTTAGAGACCCAGTACTTC
.	11	TRBV28	TRBJ2-7	.	CASGRLYEQYF	TGTGCCTCAGGACGGCTCTACGAGCAGTACTTC
.	15	TRBV9	TRBJ2-1	TRBD2	CASSASGRAGNEQFF	TGTGCCAGCAGCGCTAGCGGGAGGGCCGGCAATGAGCAGTTCTTC
.	15	TRBV25-1	TRBJ2-3	TRBD2	CASSTAGGPTDTQYF	TGTGCCAGCAGTACCGCGGGGGGACCCACAGATACGCAGTATTTT
.	13	TRBV30	TRBJ2-5	.	CAWGPKGRETQYF	TGTGCCTGGGGGCCAAAAGGGCGGGAGACCCAGTACTTC